These 24 T cell receptor beta chains originate from one sample sequenced in a study of blood T cell repertoires in COVID-19. The data were produced by immunoSEQ multiplex PCR, yet TCRdb's version contains in-frame clones alone and is incomplete. The sample shows under 150,000 clones, 75% to 90% of them seen only once. Material: peripheral blood. The source of these receptors is a man between 50 and 59 years old with active or convalescent COVID-19.

The chain employs TRBV7-2 and TRBJ1-2; 8 nucleotides agree with TRBD1. The CDR3 extends over 19 amino acids. CDR1 is SGHTA and CDR2 is FQGNSA in the germline V gene. With V trimmed by 6 bases and J by 4 bases, 22 bases remained unmatched. The CDR3 loop reads CASSFSATDRGRGSYGYTF. CDR3 bases: TGTGCCAGCAGTTTCTCCGCGACAGACAGGGGACGTGGTAGCTATGGCTACACCTTC.

This rearrangement joins TRBV29-1 to TRBJ1-5; TRBD1 might be the D (6 bases). Per germline, CDR1 SQVTM and CDR2 ANQGSEA. There are 13 residues in the CDR3. V lost 6 bases and J lost 6, with 15 bases in between. This CDR3 is CSVAGRGSQPQHF. The CDR3 coding sequence is TGCAGCGTGGCCGGTAGGGGGTCTCAGCCCCAGCATTTT.

The chain links TRBV6-5 to TRBJ2-2, with 9 nucleotides matching TRBD1. The CDR3 is 14 residues long. CDR1 and CDR2 (germline): MNHEY, SVGAGI. Unmatched junction bases numbered 6, after V lost 7 bases and J lost 6 bases. Here the CDR3 DNA reads TGTGCCAGCAAACGACAGGGGGGCGCCGGGGAGCTGTTTTTT. Translated, it gives CASKRQGGAGELFF.

DNA for the CDR3: TGTGCCAGCAGCTTGTTGGTGGGAGGGATTGCAACTAATGAAAAACTGTTTTTT. Protein sequence: CASSLLVGGIATNEKLFF. The chain recombines TRBV5-8 with TRBJ1-4; D is unclear. The germline V and J ends were trimmed by 1 base and 0 bases, with 16 bases remaining between them. This CDR3 has 18 residues. Germline CDR1 and CDR2: SGHTS and YDEGEE.

The V call is TRBV6-5, the J call TRBJ2-3; 10 bases agree with TRBD2. The V gene end was trimmed by 6 bases and the J gene end by 2 bases; junction bases not matched to a gene: 5. The CDR3 length is 15 residues. Germline CDR1 reads MNHEY; CDR2 reads SVGAGI. The CDR3 nucleotides read TGTGCCAGCAGAGCTACTAGCGGGAACACAGATACGCAGTATTTT. Translation gives CASRATSGNTDTQYF.

The chain couples TRBV6-1 to TRBJ2-3; D is unclear. Deletions cut 3 bases from V and 8 bases from J, with 9 bases between. Germline V gene lookup returns CDR1 MNHNS and CDR2 SASEGT. The CDR3 has 12 residues. The CDR3 nucleotides read TGTGCCAGCAGTGATCTTACATCTACGCAGTATTTT. Translating it yields CASSDLTSTQYF.

This clone was observed a few times. This chain links TRBV18 with TRBJ1-5, with 7 bases that match TRBD1. The CDR3 has 15 amino acids. Germline V gives CDR1 KGHSH, CDR2 LQKENI. V dropped 2 bases and J dropped 9; count of bases not matched to a gene: 10. CDR3 loop: CASSPDRVEFWPQHF. The CDR3 DNA reads as TGTGCCAGCTCACCAGACAGGGTTGAGTTTTGGCCCCAGCATTTT.

The genes are TRBV9 and TRBJ1-2; 10 nucleotides agree with TRBD1. In germline, CDR1 is SGDLS, CDR2 YYNGEE. J gave up 6 bases and V 4 bases, and 6 bases lay outside the gene matches. There are 14 residues in the CDR3. CDR3 DNA: TGTGCCAGCAGCACGGACAGGGGGATAAATGGCTACACCTTC. It is translated as CASSTDRGINGYTF.

This clone came up a few times. V gene TRBV19 combines with J gene TRBJ2-7; unclear D gene. The CDR3 sequence is 14 residues long. V gave up 5 bases and J gave up 3 bases, with 14 bases separating them. In germline, CDR1 is LNHDA, CDR2 SQIVND (reference sequence). The CDR3 is CASSSPTNRYEQYF. The CDR3 nucleotides are TGTGCCAGTAGTTCCCCGACAAACCGCTACGAGCAGTACTTC.

The V gene is TRBV5-4, the J gene TRBJ2-7; 9 nucleotides line up with TRBD1. The germline V gene encodes CDR1 SGHNT and CDR2 YYREEE (reference sequence). The CDR3 consists of 16 residues. V dropped 0 bases and J dropped 8; count of bases not matched to a gene: 12. DNA for the CDR3: TGTGCCAGCAGCTTGGGGTCCGGGACAGGGAGGGCAAAGCAGTACTTC. Translation: CASSLGSGTGRAKQYF.

The rearrangement links TRBV4-1 to TRBJ2-1; 9 bases match TRBD1. Germline-derived CDR1 and CDR2 are MGHRA and YSYEKL. This CDR3 spans 15 amino acids. V trimming: 4 bases; J trimming: 3 bases; junction bases outside the gene matches: 4. The CDR3 DNA reads as TGCGCCAGCAGCCCTGGGACAGGGAACTACAATGAGCAGTTCTTC. Protein: CASSPGTGNYNEQFF.

The V gene is TRBV29-1, the J gene TRBJ2-3; TRBD2 agrees at 8 bases. Germline CDR1 is SQVTM and CDR2 is ANQGSEA. This CDR3 contains 14 residues. V dropped 1 base and J dropped 5; count of bases not matched to a gene: 5. The CDR3 loop reads CSVEGAGEIDTQYF. The CDR3 nucleotides read TGCAGCGTTGAAGGAGCGGGAGAGATAGATACGCAGTATTTT.

V usage is TRBV20-1 and J usage is TRBJ1-4; D is undetermined. CDR3 length: 15 amino acids. The germline V gene encodes CDR1 DFQATT and CDR2 SNEGSKA (reference sequence). The ends were cut back, 3 bases at V and 5 bases at J, with 16 bases in the middle. The CDR3 loop reads CSASGRTEGNEKLFF. CDR3 coding DNA: TGCAGTGCTAGTGGGAGGACGGAAGGAAATGAAAAACTGTTTTTT.

This chain joins TRBV19 and TRBJ1-5, with no clear D. The CDR3 has 13 amino acids. Germline-derived CDR1 and CDR2 are LNHDA and SQIVND (reference sequence). Trimming pared 7 bases from V and 6 bases from J, leaving 13 bases between. This chain's CDR3 is CASIRGKGQPQHF. The CDR3 bases are TGTGCCAGTATTCGCGGGAAGGGTCAGCCCCAGCATTTT.

This chain links TRBV3-1 (or the pseudogene TRBV3-2) with TRBJ2-3; no firm D call. Germline CDR1 is LGHDT and CDR2 is YNNKEL (reference sequence). The CDR3 covers 14 residues. The germline V and J ends were trimmed by 4 bases and 4 bases, with 12 bases remaining between them. This chain's CDR3 is CASSPAPGSDTQYF. CDR3 sequence (DNA): TGTGCCAGCAGCCCAGCCCCAGGCTCAGATACGCAGTATTTT.

The chain couples TRBV5-1 to TRBJ1-6; possible D gene TRBD1, 6 bases. The V gene's germline CDR1 is SGHRS and CDR2 YFSETQ. The ends were cut back, 0 bases at V and 5 bases at J, with 6 bases in the middle. The CDR3 is 14 residues long. Written as DNA, the CDR3 is TGCGCCAGCAGCTTGGGACAGGATAATTCACCCCTCCACTTT. It specifies CASSLGQDNSPLHF.

The rearrangement uses TRBV29-1 and TRBJ2-1; TRBD2 agrees at 12 bases. CDR1 and CDR2 from the germline V gene are SQVTM and ANQGSEA. The trim removed 8 bases at V and 8 bases at J, leaving 10 bases unmatched. The CDR3 totals 14 residues. The CDR3 region is CSTDGLAGLDEQFF. The CDR3 DNA reads TGCAGCACCGACGGACTAGCGGGACTTGATGAGCAGTTCTTC.

This sequence joins TRBV12-3 or TRBV12-4 and TRBJ2-1, with a possible D match to TRBD2 (6 bases). There are 12 residues in the CDR3. V lost 5 bases to trimming and J lost 16 bases, with 18 bases between them. The CDR3 DNA reads as TGTGCCAGCAGTCAGGGACTTGGGCTTAATTTCTTC. Protein sequence: CASSQGLGLNFF.

This clone occurred a few times. This rearrangement joins TRBV6-2 or TRBV6-3 to TRBJ2-1; D uncertain. With 1 base removed from V and 7 bases from J, the gap between germline ends came to 5 bases. This CDR3 comprises 12 residues. Looked up from germline, CDR1 is MNHEY and CDR2 is SVGEGT. The CDR3 here is CASSYWQNEQFF. Written as DNA, the CDR3 is TGTGCCAGCAGTTACTGGCAAAATGAGCAGTTCTTC.

The chain carries TRBV7-2 and TRBJ2-2, with D possibly matching TRBD1 (6 bases). CDR1 is SGHTA and CDR2 is FQGNSA in the germline V gene. This CDR3 comprises 17 residues. V shed 1 base and J shed 4 bases, with 16 bases lying between them. The CDR3 nucleotides read TGTGCCAGCAGCTTAGAGGTTCTGGGGGCGGCCACCGGGGAGCTGTTTTTT. This codes for CASSLEVLGAATGELFF.

V and J are TRBV5-1 and TRBJ1-1, with a weak D call TRBD1 (5 bases). The CDR3 has 17 residues. With 4 bases removed from V and 3 bases from J, the gap between germline ends came to 22 bases. Germline assignment: CDR1 SGHRS and CDR2 YFSETQ. The CDR3 spells CASSRGISVGGDTEAFF. The CDR3 DNA follows: TGCGCCAGCAGCCGCGGAATAAGCGTCGGGGGGGACACTGAAGCTTTCTTT.

The chain couples TRBV10-2 to TRBJ1-5; 8 nucleotides align to TRBD1. This CDR3 is 13 amino acids long. Looked up from germline, CDR1 is WSHSY and CDR2 is SAAADI. V dropped 7 bases and J dropped 6; count of bases not matched to a gene: 5. The CDR3 sequence: CASTQGAGQPQHF. In DNA form, the CDR3 reads TGCGCCAGCACGCAGGGGGCCGGTCAGCCCCAGCATTTT.

V is TRBV10-3 and J is TRBJ1-6; 11 bases line up with TRBD1. Germline V gene data show CDR1 as ENHRY and CDR2 as SYGVKD. The CDR3 loop spans 15 amino acids. J lost 7 bases, V lost 10 bases, and 9 bases had no gene match. CDR3 region: CATGQGVGLNSPLHF. CDR3 bases: TGTGCCACGGGACAGGGGGTAGGACTGAATTCACCCCTCCACTTT.

CDR3 amino acids: CASSFGQGGTDTQYF. The CDR3 nucleotides are TGCGCCAGCAGCTTTGGCCAGGGCGGCACAGATACGCAGTATTTT. The chain is built from TRBV5-1 and TRBJ2-3; perhaps TRBD1 as D (5 bases). V lost 2 bases and J 1 base, leaving 11 bases between the germline ends. The CDR3 is made up of 15 amino acids. CDR1 and CDR2 (germline): SGHRS, YFSETQ.